This T cell receptor beta chain was retrieved from a study of blood T cell repertoires in COVID-19. In the study overall: Sites in the United States, Italy and Spain provided acute and convalescent COVID-19 samples. The cDNA or gDNA used as material had been derived from T cells, B-cell-depleted T cells, or PBMCs.

The length of the CDR3 is 17 residues. The germline gives CDR1 MNHEY, CDR2 SVGEGT. V lost 2 bases and J lost 6, with 21 bases in between. Original analysis: By means of reference gene primer amplification, nucleated cell counts were estimated. Profiling relied on immunoSEQ multiplex PCR, and the TCRdb table lists in-frame clones only, not all of them. That table furnishes V, J and clone size, whereas the DNA furnished D and trimming. The table shows roughly 77,000 clones, with around four fifths occurring only once. This receptor was taken from a human donor in a cohort sampled during active COVID-19. The V call is TRBV6-2 or TRBV6-3, the J call TRBJ2-3; D is possibly TRBD2 (7 bases). The material sequenced was peripheral blood. CDR3 amino acids: CASSYGVGAGAVDTQYF. DNA of the CDR3: TGTGCCAGCAGTTACGGAGTGGGGGCGGGGGCCGTGGATACGCAGTATTTT.